The entry that follows covers one T cell receptor beta chain sequence. Its antigen is unidentified. The data were taken from a study of T cell clusters in autoimmune cytopenias. Points from the study as a whole: Healthy donors had 2.5 to 3-fold more exclusive TRB clusters than active autoimmune hepatitis patients. TRB repertoire shifts in secondary cytopenia and chronic lymphocytic leukemia mostly reflected lymphoma, not autoimmunity.

Germline CDR1 SGHTA, CDR2 FQGTGA. The CDR3 contains 15 residues. TRB was amplified by touch-down multiplex PCR, primer pools A and B combined. Following a re-call of the multiplex PCR reads, TCRdb has one entry per CDR3 protein and lacks DNA. The sample's table shows roughly 2,000 distinct CDR3 sequences. Each sample's input was 250 ng genomic DNA, 35,000 to 40,000 genome equivalents. Another study also made use of these data, one on T cell repertoires in aging, cancer and after chemotherapy.

Specimen: peripheral blood. This sequence joins TRBV7-3 and TRBJ2-7; no DNA is available, so the TRBD1 call from TCRdb remains unchecked. The receptor was derived from a human donor in good health. CDR3 sequence: CASSFRGGGSYEQYF.